This T cell receptor (beta chain) was captured in a study of T cells in Graves' hyperthyroidism and ophthalmopathy. Amplification yielded TCR beta CDR3 regions, with RNA transcripts as the source. HTBI primers drove first-round RT-PCR of the TCR CDR3. TCRdb fed the multiplex PCR reads into MiXCR, producing one record per CDR3 protein. The sample lists approximately 360,000 distinct CDR3 sequences; roughly 25% were seen once. To note about this clonotype: Its antigen is not identified. Possible read error: a much larger clone is one base away.

Regarding the study as a whole: The model identified upcoming ophthalmopathy a median approximately seven months ahead of onset.

After removal of 5 bases from V and 4 bases from J, the junction contained 11 bases not matched to a gene. CDR1 KGHDR and CDR2 SFDVKD come from the germline V gene. The CDR3 covers 16 residues. Material for sequencing was blood. The TCR sequence derives from a man aged 50 to 59 with Graves' hyperthyroidism. V is TRBV24-1 and J is TRBJ2-3, with TRBD2 matching 7 bases. The CDR3 sequence is CATSVSPGLSADTQYF. In nucleotides, the CDR3 is TGTGCCACCAGTGTCTCCCCGGGACTATCCGCAGATACGCAGTATTTT.